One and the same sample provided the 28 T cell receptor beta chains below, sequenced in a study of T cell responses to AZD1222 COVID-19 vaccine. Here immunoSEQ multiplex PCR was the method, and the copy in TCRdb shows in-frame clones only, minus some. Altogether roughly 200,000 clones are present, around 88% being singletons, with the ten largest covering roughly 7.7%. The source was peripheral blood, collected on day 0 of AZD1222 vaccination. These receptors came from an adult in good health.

The DNA for the CDR3 is TGCGCCACGACTCGGGGGGGCGGTGGGGAGCAGTTCTTC. Amino acids: CATTRGGGGEQFF. The chain employs TRBV10-1 and TRBJ2-1; 8 bases map to TRBD2. Germline V lookup: CDR1 WNHNN, CDR2 SYGVQD (reference sequence). The CDR3 sequence is 13 residues long. V lost 10 bases to trimming and J lost 10 bases; unmatched junction nucleotides: 12.

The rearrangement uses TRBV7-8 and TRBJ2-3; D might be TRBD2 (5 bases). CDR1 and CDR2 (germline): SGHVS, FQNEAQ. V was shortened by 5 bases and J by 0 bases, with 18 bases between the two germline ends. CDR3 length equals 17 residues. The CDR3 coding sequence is TGTGCCAGCAGCCCCCTCCGGGGAGCGCCTAGCACAGATACGCAGTATTTT. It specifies CASSPLRGAPSTDTQYF.

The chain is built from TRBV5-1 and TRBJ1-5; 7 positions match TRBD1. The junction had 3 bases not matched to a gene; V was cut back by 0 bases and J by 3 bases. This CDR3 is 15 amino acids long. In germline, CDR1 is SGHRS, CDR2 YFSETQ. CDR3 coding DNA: TGCGCCAGCAGCTTGGAAGGGGGCCCCAATCAGCCCCAGCATTTT. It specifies CASSLEGGPNQPQHF.

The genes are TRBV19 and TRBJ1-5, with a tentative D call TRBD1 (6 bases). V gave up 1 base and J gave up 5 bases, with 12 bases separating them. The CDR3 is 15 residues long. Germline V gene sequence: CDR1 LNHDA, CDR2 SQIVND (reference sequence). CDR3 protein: CASSIGTERDQPQHF. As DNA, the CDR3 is TGTGCCAGTAGTATAGGGACAGAAAGAGATCAGCCCCAGCATTTT.

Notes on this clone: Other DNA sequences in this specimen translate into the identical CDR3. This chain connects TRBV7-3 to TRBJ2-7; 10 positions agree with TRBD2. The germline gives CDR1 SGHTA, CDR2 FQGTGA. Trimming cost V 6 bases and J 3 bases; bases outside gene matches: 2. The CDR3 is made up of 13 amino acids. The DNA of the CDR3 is TGTGCCAGCAGTTCTAGCGGGGGCTACGAGCAGTACTTC. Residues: CASSSSGGYEQYF. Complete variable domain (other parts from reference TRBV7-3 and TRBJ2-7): GAGVSQTPSNKVTEKGKYVELRCDPISGHTALYWYRQSLGQGPEFLIYFQGTGAADDSGLPNDRFFAVRPEGSVSTLKIQRTERGDSAVYLCASSSSGGYEQYFGPGTRLTVT.

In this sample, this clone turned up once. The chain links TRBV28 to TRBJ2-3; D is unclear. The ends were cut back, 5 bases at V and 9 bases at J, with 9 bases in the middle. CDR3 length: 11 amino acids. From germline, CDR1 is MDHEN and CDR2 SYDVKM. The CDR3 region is CASSLFRTQYF. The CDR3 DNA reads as TGTGCCAGCAGTCTCTTTAGGACGCAGTATTTT. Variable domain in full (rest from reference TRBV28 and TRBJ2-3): DVKVTQSSRYLVKRTGEKVFLECVQDMDHENMFWYRQDPGLGLRLIYFSYDVKMKEKGDIPEGYSVSREKKERFSLILESASTNQTSMYLCASSLFRTQYFGPGTRLTVL.

The CDR3 DNA sequence: TGTGCCAGCAGCATTTCTAGCGGGGGTTCCTACGAGCAGTACTTC. Its protein is CASSISSGGSYEQYF. The chain joins TRBV5-4 to TRBJ2-7; 10 nucleotides line up with TRBD2. Trimming cost V 4 bases and J 1 base; bases outside gene matches: 5. Germline V gene data show CDR1 as SGHNT and CDR2 as YYREEE (reference sequence). CDR3 length: 15 amino acids.

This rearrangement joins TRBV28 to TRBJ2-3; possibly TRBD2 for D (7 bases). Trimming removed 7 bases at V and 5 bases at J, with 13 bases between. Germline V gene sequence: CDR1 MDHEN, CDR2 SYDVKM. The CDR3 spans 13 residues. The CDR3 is CASTTGGVDTQYF. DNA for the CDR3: TGTGCCAGCACCACGGGGGGCGTAGATACGCAGTATTTT.

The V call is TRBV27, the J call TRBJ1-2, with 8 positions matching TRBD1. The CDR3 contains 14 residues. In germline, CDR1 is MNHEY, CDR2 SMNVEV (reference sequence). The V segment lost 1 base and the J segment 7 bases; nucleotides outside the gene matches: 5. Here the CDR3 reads CASSLFQGAVGYTF. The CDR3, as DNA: TGTGCCAGCAGTTTATTCCAGGGGGCTGTTGGCTACACCTTC.

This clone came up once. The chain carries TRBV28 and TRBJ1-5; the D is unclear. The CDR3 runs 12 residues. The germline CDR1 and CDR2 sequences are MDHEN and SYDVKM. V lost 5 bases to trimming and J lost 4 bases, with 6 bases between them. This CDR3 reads CASSRENQPQHF. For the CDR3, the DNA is TGTGCCAGCAGTCGGGAGAATCAGCCCCAGCATTTT.

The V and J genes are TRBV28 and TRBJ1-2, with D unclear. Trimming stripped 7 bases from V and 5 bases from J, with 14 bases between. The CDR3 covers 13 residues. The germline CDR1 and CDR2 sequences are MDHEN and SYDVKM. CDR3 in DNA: TGTGCCAGCAAAAGGACGGCTTTTTATGGCTACACCTTC. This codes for CASKRTAFYGYTF.

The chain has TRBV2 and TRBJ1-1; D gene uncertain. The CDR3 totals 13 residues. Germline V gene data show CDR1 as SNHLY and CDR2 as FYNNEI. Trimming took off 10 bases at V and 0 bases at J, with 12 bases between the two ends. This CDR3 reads CATRWSMNTEAFF. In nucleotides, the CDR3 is TGTGCCACCCGGTGGAGCATGAACACTGAAGCTTTCTTT.

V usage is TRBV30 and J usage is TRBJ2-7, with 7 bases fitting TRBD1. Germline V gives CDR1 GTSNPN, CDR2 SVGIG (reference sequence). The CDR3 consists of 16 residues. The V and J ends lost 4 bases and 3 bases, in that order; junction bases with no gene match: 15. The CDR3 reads CAWIANRQGGGYEQYF. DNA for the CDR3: TGTGCCTGGATTGCTAATCGACAGGGTGGAGGCTACGAGCAGTACTTC.

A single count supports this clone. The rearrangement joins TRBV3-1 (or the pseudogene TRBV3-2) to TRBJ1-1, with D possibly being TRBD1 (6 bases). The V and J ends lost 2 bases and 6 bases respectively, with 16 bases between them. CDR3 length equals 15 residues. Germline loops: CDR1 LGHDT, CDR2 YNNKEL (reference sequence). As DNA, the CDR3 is TGTGCCAGCAGCCAAAGGTCCGGAGGGGGTTCTGAAGCTTTCTTT. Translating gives CASSQRSGGGSEAFF.

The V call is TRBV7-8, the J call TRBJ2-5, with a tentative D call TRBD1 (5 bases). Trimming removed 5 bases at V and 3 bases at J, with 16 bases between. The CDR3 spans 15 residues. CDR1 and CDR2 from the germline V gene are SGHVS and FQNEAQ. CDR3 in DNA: TGTGCCAGCAGCACAGGCGTAGGGTGGGAAGAGACCCAGTACTTC. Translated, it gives CASSTGVGWEETQYF. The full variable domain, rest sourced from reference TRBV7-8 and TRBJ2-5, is GAGVSQSPRYKVAKRGQDVALRCDPISGHVSLFWYQQALGQGPEFLTYFQNEAQLDKSGLPSDRFFAERPEGSVSTLKIQRTQQEDSAVYLCASSTGVGWEETQYFGPGTRLLVL.

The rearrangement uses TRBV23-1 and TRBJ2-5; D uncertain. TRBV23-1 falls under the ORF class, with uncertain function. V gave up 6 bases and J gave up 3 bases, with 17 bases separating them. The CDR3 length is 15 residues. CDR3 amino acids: CASSITRVIKETQYF. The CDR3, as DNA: TGCGCCAGCAGCATAACTCGGGTTATTAAAGAGACCCAGTACTTC.

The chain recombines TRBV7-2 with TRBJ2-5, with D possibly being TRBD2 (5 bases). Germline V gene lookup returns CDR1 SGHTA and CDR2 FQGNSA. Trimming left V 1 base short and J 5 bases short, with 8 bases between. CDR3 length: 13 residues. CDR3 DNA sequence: TGTGCCAGCAGCTTAGATCGCGGGGAGACCCAGTACTTC. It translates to CASSLDRGETQYF.

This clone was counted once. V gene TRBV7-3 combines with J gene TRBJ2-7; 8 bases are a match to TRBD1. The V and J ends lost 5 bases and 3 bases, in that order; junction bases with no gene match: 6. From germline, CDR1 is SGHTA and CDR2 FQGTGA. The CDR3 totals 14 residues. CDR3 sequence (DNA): TGTGCCAGCAGCCCAGACAGGGGCAGCTACGAGCAGTACTTC. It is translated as CASSPDRGSYEQYF.

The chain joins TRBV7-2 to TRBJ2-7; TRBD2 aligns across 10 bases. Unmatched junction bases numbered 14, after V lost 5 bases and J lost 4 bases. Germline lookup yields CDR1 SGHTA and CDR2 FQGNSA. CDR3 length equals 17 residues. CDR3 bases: TGTGCCAGCAGCCCCTCGGGTGGGCTAGCGGGGGAGTACGAGCAGTACTTC. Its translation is CASSPSGGLAGEYEQYF. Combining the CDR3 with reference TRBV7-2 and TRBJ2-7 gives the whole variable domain GAGVSQSPSNKVTEKGKDVELRCDPISGHTALYWYRQSLGQGLEFLIYFQGNSAPDKSGLPSDRFSAERTGGSVSTLTIQRTQQEDSAVYLCASSPSGGLAGEYEQYFGPGTRLTVT.

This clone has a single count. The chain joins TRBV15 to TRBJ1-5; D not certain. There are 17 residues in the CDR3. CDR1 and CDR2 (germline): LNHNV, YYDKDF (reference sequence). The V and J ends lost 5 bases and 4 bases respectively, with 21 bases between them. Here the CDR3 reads CATSRGGAGERNQPQHF. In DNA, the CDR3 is TGTGCCACCAGCCGCGGAGGTGCGGGAGAACGGAATCAGCCCCAGCATTTT.

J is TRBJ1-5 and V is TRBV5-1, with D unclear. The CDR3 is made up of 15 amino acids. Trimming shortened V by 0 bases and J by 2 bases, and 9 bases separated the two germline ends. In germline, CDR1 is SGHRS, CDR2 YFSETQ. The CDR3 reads CASSLAGMGNQPQHF. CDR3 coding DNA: TGCGCCAGCAGCTTGGCGGGGATGGGCAATCAGCCCCAGCATTTT.

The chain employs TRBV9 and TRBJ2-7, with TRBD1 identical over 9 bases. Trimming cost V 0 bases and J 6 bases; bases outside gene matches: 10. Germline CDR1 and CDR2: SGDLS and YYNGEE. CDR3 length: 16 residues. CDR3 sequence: CASSVGLRTGEGEQYF. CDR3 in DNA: TGTGCCAGCAGCGTAGGCCTCAGGACAGGGGAGGGCGAGCAGTACTTC.

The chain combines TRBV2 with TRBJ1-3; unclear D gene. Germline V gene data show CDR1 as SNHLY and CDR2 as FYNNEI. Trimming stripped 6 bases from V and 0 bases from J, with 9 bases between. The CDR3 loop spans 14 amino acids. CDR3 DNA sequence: TGTGCCAGCAGAGTCCCCCTCTCTGGAAACACCATATATTTT. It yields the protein CASRVPLSGNTIYF.

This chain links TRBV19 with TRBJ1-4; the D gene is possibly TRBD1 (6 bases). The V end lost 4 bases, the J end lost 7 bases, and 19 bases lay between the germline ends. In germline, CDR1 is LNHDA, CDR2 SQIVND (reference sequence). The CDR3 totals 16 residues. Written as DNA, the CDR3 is TGTGCCAGTAGTAGACCGGGGGGCGCCGGGTCTGAAAAACTGTTTTTT. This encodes CASSRPGGAGSEKLFF.

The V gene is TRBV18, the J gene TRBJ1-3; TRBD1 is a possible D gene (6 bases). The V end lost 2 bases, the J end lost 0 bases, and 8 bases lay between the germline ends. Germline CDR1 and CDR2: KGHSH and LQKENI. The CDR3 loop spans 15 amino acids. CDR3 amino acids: CASSPSDSSGNTIYF. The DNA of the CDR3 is TGTGCCAGCTCACCATCGGACAGCTCTGGAAACACCATATATTTT.

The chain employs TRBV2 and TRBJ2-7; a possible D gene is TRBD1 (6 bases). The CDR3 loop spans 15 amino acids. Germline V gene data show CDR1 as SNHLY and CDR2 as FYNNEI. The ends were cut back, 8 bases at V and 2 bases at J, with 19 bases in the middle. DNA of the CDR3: TGTGCCAGCGGTGGCCTGCAGGACAGACCCTACGAGCAGTACTTC. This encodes CASGGLQDRPYEQYF.

The CDR3 is CASSPPGSYEQYF. Here the CDR3 DNA reads TGTGCCAGCTCACCACCCGGGTCCTACGAGCAGTACTTC. This chain connects TRBV18 to TRBJ2-7, with no clear D. The CDR3 has 13 amino acids. CDR1 and CDR2 (germline): KGHSH, LQKENI. The V gene lost 0 bases and the J gene lost 1 base, with 4 bases spanning the gap.

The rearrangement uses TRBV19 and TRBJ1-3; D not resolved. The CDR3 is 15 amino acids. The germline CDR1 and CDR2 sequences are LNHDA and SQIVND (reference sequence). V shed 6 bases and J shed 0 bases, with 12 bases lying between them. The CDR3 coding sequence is TGTGCCAGTAGCAACGGACGGTTCTCTGGAAACACCATATATTTT. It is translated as CASSNGRFSGNTIYF.